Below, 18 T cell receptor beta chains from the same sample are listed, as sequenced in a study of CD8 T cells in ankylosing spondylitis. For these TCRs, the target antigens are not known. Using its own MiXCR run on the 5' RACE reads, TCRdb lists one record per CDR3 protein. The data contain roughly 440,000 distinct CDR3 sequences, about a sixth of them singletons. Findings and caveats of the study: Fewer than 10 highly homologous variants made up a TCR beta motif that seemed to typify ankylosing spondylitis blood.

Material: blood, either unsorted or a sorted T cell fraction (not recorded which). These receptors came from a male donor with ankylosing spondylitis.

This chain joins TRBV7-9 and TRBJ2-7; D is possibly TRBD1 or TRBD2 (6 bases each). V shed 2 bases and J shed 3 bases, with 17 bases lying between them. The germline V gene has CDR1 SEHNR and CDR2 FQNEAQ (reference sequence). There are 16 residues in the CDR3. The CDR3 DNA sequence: TGTGCCAGCAGCTTAATGAAGGGGGGTTCCCACTACGAGCAGTACTTC. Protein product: CASSLMKGGSHYEQYF.

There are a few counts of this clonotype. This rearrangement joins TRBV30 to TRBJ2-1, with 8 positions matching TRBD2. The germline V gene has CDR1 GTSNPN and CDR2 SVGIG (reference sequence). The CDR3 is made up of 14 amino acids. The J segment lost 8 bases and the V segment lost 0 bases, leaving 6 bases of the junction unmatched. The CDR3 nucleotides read TGTGCCTGGAGTGTGGGGGTAGCGGGGCATGAGCAGTTCTTC. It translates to CAWSVGVAGHEQFF.

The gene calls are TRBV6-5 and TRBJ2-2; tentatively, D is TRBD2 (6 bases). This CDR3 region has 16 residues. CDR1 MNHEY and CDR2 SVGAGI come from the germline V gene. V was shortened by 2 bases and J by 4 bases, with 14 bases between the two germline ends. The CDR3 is CASSYPGTVGTGELFF. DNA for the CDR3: TGTGCCAGCAGTTACCCCGGGACTGTAGGCACCGGGGAGCTGTTTTTT.

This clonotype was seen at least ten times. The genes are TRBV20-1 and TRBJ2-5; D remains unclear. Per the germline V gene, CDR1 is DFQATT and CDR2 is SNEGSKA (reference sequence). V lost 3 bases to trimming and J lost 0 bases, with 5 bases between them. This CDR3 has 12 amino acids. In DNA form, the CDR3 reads TGCAGTGCTAGGACAAACCAAGAGACCCAGTACTTC. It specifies CSARTNQETQYF.

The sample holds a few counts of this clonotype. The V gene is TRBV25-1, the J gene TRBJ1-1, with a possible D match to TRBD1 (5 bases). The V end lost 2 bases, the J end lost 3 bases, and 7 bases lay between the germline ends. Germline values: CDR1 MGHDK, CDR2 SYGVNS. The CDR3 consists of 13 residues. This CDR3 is CASSEQGYTEAFF. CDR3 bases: TGTGCCAGCAGTGAACAGGGATACACTGAAGCTTTCTTT. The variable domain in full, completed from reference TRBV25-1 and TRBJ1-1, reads EADIYQTPRYLVIGTGKKITLECSQTMGHDKMYWYQQDPGMELHLIHYSYGVNSTEKGDLSSESTVSRIRTEHFPLTLESARPSHTSQYLCASSEQGYTEAFFGQGTRLTVV.

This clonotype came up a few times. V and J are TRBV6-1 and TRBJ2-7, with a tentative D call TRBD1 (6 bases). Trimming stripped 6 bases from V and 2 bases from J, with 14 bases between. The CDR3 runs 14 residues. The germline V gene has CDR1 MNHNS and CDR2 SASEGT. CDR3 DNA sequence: TGTGCCAGCAGGAGAAGGGACAACGCCTACGAGCAGTACTTC. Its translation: CASRRRDNAYEQYF.

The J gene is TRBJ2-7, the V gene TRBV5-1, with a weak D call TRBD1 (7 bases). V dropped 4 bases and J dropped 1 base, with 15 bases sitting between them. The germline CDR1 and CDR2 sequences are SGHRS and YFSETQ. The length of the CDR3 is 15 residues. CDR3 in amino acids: CASSLRDSRSYEQYF. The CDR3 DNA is TGCGCCAGCAGCCTGCGGGACAGCCGGTCCTACGAGCAGTACTTC.

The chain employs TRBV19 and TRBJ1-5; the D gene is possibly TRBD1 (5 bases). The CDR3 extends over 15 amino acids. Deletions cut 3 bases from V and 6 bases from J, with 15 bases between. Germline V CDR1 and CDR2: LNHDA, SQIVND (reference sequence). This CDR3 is CASSIDGARLQPQHF. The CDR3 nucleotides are TGTGCCAGTAGTATTGATGGGGCACGTCTTCAGCCCCAGCATTTT.

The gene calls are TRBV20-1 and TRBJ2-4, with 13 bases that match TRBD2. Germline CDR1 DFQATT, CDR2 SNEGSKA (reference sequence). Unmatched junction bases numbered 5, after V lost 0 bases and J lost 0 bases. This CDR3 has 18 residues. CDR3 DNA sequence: TGCAGTGCTAGAGATGGGACTAGCGGGGAACTAGCCAAAAACATTCAGTACTTC. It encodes CSARDGTSGELAKNIQYF.

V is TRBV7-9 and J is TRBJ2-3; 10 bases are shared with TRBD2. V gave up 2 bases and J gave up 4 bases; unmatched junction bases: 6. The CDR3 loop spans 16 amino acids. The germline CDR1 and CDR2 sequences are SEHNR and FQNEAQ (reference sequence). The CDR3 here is CASSLISGRAADTQYF. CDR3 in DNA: TGTGCCAGCAGCTTAATCAGCGGGAGGGCGGCAGATACGCAGTATTTT.

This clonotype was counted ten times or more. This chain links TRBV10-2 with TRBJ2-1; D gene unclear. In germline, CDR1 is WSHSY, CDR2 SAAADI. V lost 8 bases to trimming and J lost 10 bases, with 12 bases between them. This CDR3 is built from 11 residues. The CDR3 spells CASSRLTEQFF. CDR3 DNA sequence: TGCGCCAGCTCGCGGCTAACAGAGCAGTTCTTC.

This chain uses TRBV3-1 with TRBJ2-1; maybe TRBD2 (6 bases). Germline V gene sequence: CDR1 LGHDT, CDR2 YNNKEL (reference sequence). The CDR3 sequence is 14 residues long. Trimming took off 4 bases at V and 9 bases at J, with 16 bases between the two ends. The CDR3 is CASSPQIGGTEQFF. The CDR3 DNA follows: TGTGCCAGCAGCCCGCAAATCGGGGGAACTGAGCAGTTCTTC.

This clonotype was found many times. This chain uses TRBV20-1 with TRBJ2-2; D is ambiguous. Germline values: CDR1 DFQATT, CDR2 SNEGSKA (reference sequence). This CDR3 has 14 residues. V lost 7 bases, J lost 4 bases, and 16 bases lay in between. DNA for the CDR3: TGCAGTGTTACCCGCGGCTGGCCCACCGGGGAGCTGTTTTTT. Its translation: CSVTRGWPTGELFF.

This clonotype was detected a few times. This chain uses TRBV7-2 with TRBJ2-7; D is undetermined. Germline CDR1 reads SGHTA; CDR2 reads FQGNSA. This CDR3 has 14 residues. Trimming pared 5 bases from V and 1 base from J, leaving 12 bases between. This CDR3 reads CASSPSPPSYEQYF. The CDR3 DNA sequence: TGTGCCAGCAGCCCATCCCCGCCATCCTACGAGCAGTACTTC.

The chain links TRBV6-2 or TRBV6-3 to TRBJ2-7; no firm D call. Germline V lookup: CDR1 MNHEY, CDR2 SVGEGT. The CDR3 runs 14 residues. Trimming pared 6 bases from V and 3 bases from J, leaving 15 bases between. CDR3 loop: CASSPGPPLYEQYF. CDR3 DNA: TGTGCCAGCAGCCCAGGACCTCCGCTCTACGAGCAGTACTTC.

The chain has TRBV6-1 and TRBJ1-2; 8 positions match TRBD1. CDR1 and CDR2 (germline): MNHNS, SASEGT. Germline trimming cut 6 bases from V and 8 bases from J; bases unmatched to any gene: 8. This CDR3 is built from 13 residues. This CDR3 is CASRTDRARGYTF. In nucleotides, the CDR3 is TGTGCCAGCAGGACGGACAGGGCTAGAGGCTACACCTTC.

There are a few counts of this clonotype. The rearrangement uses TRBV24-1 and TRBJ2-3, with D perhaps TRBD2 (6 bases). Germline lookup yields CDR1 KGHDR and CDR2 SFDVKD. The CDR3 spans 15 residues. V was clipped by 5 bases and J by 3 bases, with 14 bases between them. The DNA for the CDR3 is TGTGCCACCAGTGTCGGGACTCCTAGGACAGATACGCAGTATTTT. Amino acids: CATSVGTPRTDTQYF.

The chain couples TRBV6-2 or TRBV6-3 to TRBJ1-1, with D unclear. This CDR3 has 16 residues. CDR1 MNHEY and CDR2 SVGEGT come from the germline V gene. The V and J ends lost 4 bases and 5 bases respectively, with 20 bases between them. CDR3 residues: CASSSALGRMGTEAFF. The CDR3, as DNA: TGTGCCAGCAGTTCAGCCCTAGGGCGGATGGGGACTGAAGCTTTCTTT.